The entry that follows covers one TCR beta chain sequence. Its antigen is not identified. This sample is part of a study of T cell responses to AZD1222 COVID-19 vaccine. Data came from immunoSEQ multiplex PCR; TCRdb stores just in-frame clones and leaves some out. The sample gives about 120,000 clones, over 80% of which show up once; roughly 13% is in the top ten. The CDR3 is made up of 16 amino acids. V lost 5 bases and J lost 2, with 17 bases in between. CDR1 ENHRY and CDR2 SYGVKD come from the germline V gene. Findings and limits, study-wide: Just a handful of AZD1222 recipients were seropositive at baseline. Donors, mostly white British, included more females; clonal diversity was possibly underestimated. None of the repertoires were sampled until the peak T cell response had passed. Researchers report vaccine-associated CD4 TCRs spanning spike, with dominance at 160-218 and 743-854.

This clonotype was obtained from an adult in good health. Sequenced here: peripheral blood, sampled on day 0 of AZD1222 vaccination. The chain employs TRBV10-3 and TRBJ2-3; no firm D call. As DNA, the CDR3 is TGTGCCATCAGTATTGCCTTCCTAGGAGACACAGATACGCAGTATTTT. The encoded protein is CAISIAFLGDTDTQYF.